This T cell receptor (beta chain) was obtained from a study of blood T cell repertoires in COVID-19 (TCRdb year 2020). With respect to the entire study: Collaborator samples came from the United States, Italy and Spain and covered acute and convalescent phases of COVID-19. The prospective study material was composed of cDNA or gDNA derived from T cells, B-cell-depleted T cells, or PBMCs. The dataset comprised deeply sampled blood TCRbeta repertoires from subjects exposed to, actively infected with, or recovered from COVID-19. The repertoires were released in a freely available public database intended as a resource for research on the immune response to SARS-CoV-2. The samples were drawn from two sources: the first 160 participants of the ongoing ImmuneRACE study, and 1,000 to 1,500 subjects contributed by 6 global collaborators. The sample metadata nearly always contained a de-identified subject ID, COVID-19 status, age in years and sex. Where HLA class I and class II types were available, the types were taken from metadata supplied by the sample provider, not from assay-based typing. What the authors observed across the whole study: The amount of clinical and demographic metadata varied by source and participant and was provided uncurated.

As for this clone: Its antigen remains unidentified. Per-nucleotide qualities are absent, and no much larger clonotype sits a single base away.

Samples from volunteer blood donors who had recovered from COVID-19 were contributed by a second Seattle source. Whole blood was collected in K2EDTA tubes by collaborating institutions according to the institutions' own protocols. For TCRbeta analysis, collaborator samples were shipped as frozen whole blood, as isolated PBMCs, or as DNA extracted from either sample type. The immunoSEQ Assay, a bias-controlled multiplex PCR, was used to amplify TCRbeta CDR3 regions from genomic DNA. As for how the authors treated the data: Within the assay, amplification of reference gene primers was used to estimate how many nucleated cells each sample contained. Sequence reads were collapsed and filtered to measure the absolute abundance of every unique TCRbeta CDR3 rearrangement. For each sample, productive Simpson clonality was calculated as the square root of Simpson's diversity index over productive rearrangements. The clones in this table, taken by TCRdb from immuneACCESS, are in-frame only. Not every clone is retained; where verified, under half of the shortfall comes from an unresolved V gene, and the cause of the rest is unknown. The V and J calls and clone size are taken from that table; D and trimming were inferred from the DNA. This sample lists some 230,000 clones; roughly 90% were detected once. The top ten clonotypes cover 2.2% of the sample.

The CDR3 measures 14 amino acids from cysteine to phenylalanine. Here the CDR3 DNA is all that survives: 42 bases in frame from base 1. V and J are trimmed by 3 bases and 3 bases, and the gene matches miss 3 bases of the junction. Specimen: peripheral blood. The sequence joins TRBV23-1 to TRBJ2-5, with 8 bases aligning to TRBD2. TRBV23-1 is an ORF, with its function uncertain. This receptor was obtained from a man aged 30 to 39 who had recovered from COVID-19. The CDR3 reads CASSHSGGKETQYF. Here is the DNA: TGCGCCAGCAGTCACTCGGGGGGGAAAGAGACCCAGTACTTC.